A selection of T cell receptor beta chains follows, all from one sample in a study of neurological immune-mediated disorders. TCRdb analysed the 5' RACE reads with MiXCR anew, one entry per CDR3 protein. There are 18,000 or so distinct CDR3 sequences in the sample; 12% to 15% occur only once, and less than 9.5% lies in the top ten. Material: CD4+ T cells from blood. The receptors here all came from a woman in her fifties or sixties with HTLV-1-associated myelopathy (HAM/TSP). Both conserved end residues are part of each CDR3. A D gene is named only where the DNA matches it firmly. Not all rows give a size; the values are once, few, many and, for expanded clones, a class.

v_call: TRBV5-1; j_call: TRBJ2-7; clone_size: medium-sized; d_call: NA; cdr3_aa: CASSRAAQYEQYF; cdr3_nt: TGCGCCAGCAGTCGCGCGGCACAGTACGAGCAGTACTTC
v_call: TRBV15; j_call: TRBJ2-1; clone_size: many; d_call: TRBD2; cdr3_aa: CATSRDGTSGGPGEQFF; cdr3_nt: TGTGCCACCAGCAGAGATGGGACTAGCGGGGGGCCGGGTGAGCAGTTCTTC
v_call: TRBV20-1; j_call: TRBJ2-3; clone_size: many; d_call: NA; cdr3_aa: CSVGGGATDTQYF; cdr3_nt: TGCAGCGTAGGGGGCGGGGCGACAGATACGCAGTATTTT
v_call: TRBV11-2; j_call: TRBJ2-3; clone_size: many; d_call: TRBD2; cdr3_aa: CASSSGGEGFGDTQYF; cdr3_nt: TGTGCCAGCAGCTCGGGGGGGGAGGGGTTTGGTGATACGCAGTATTTT
v_call: TRBV11-2; j_call: TRBJ2-3; clone_size: many; d_call: NA; cdr3_aa: CASSLWADTQYF; cdr3_nt: TGTGCCAGCAGCTTATGGGCAGATACGCAGTATTTT
v_call: TRBV5-1; j_call: TRBJ2-7; clone_size: many; d_call: NA; cdr3_aa: CASSLTGGGVGEKQYF; cdr3_nt: TGCGCCAGCAGCTTAACAGGGGGGGGGGTTGGCGAAAAGCAGTACTTC
v_call: TRBV20-1; j_call: TRBJ1-5; clone_size: many; d_call: NA; cdr3_aa: CSASRVNSNQPQHF; cdr3_nt: TGCAGTGCTAGTCGGGTTAATAGCAATCAGCCCCAGCATTTT
v_call: TRBV20-1; j_call: TRBJ1-6; clone_size: many; d_call: NA; cdr3_aa: CSAKKGSSYNSPLHF; cdr3_nt: TGCAGTGCTAAGAAGGGGAGCTCCTATAATTCACCCCTCCACTTT
v_call: TRBV29-1; j_call: TRBJ1-2; clone_size: NA; d_call: TRBD1; cdr3_aa: CSVGAPGQGAVGGGYTF; cdr3_nt: TGCAGCGTTGGAGCACCGGGACAGGGGGCCGTAGGGGGTGGCTACACCTTC
v_call: TRBV29-1; j_call: TRBJ2-5; clone_size: many; d_call: NA; cdr3_aa: CSVEDTGGVQETQYF; cdr3_nt: TGCAGCGTTGAAGATACAGGGGGGGTCCAAGAGACCCAGTACTTC
v_call: TRBV20-1; j_call: TRBJ2-1; clone_size: NA; d_call: TRBD2; cdr3_aa: CSAPDSGRANEQFF; cdr3_nt: TGCAGTGCTCCAGATAGCGGGAGGGCTAATGAGCAGTTCTTC
v_call: TRBV20-1; j_call: TRBJ2-3; clone_size: many; d_call: NA; cdr3_aa: CSAREVGVTRDTQYF; cdr3_nt: TGCAGTGCTAGAGAGGTGGGGGTCACACGTGATACGCAGTATTTT
v_call: TRBV5-6; j_call: TRBJ1-4; clone_size: many; d_call: NA; cdr3_aa: CASSSEDRWRGTNEKLFF; cdr3_nt: TGTGCCAGCAGCTCGGAAGACAGGTGGAGAGGAACTAATGAAAAACTGTTTTTT
v_call: TRBV4-2; j_call: TRBJ1-3; clone_size: many; d_call: NA; cdr3_aa: CASSQDSNSGNTIYF; cdr3_nt: TGTGCCAGCAGCCAAGACAGCAACTCTGGAAACACCATATATTTT
v_call: TRBV20-1; j_call: TRBJ2-1; clone_size: many; d_call: TRBD2; cdr3_aa: CSASVGGGSSYNEQFF; cdr3_nt: TGCAGTGCTAGTGTGGGAGGCGGGAGCTCCTACAATGAGCAGTTCTTC
v_call: TRBV5-1; j_call: TRBJ2-1; clone_size: many; d_call: TRBD2; cdr3_aa: CASSPGTSLNNEQFF; cdr3_nt: TGCGCCAGCAGCCCTGGGACTAGTCTTAACAATGAGCAGTTCTTC
v_call: TRBV20-1; j_call: TRBJ2-3; clone_size: many; d_call: TRBD2; cdr3_aa: CSANGRAVDTQYF; cdr3_nt: TGCAGTGCTAACGGGAGGGCCGTAGATACGCAGTATTTT
v_call: TRBV7-2; j_call: TRBJ2-3; clone_size: many; d_call: TRBD2; cdr3_aa: CASSPSSGGADTQYF; cdr3_nt: TGTGCCAGCAGCCCTAGTAGCGGGGGGGCAGATACGCAGTATTTT
v_call: TRBV27; j_call: TRBJ2-5; clone_size: medium-sized; d_call: TRBD1; cdr3_aa: CASSLTGVETQYF; cdr3_nt: TGTGCCAGCAGTTTGACAGGGGTGGAGACCCAGTACTTC
v_call: TRBV15; j_call: TRBJ2-3; clone_size: many; d_call: TRBD2; cdr3_aa: CATSRRLAGVGMRADTQYF; cdr3_nt: TGTGCCACCAGCAGGCGACTAGCGGGAGTAGGTATGCGGGCAGATACGCAGTATTTT
v_call: TRBV20-1; j_call: TRBJ2-3; clone_size: many; d_call: TRBD2; cdr3_aa: CSARPVPSGAADTQYF; cdr3_nt: TGCAGTGCTAGGCCCGTTCCTAGCGGGGCTGCGGATACGCAGTATTTT
v_call: TRBV7-2; j_call: TRBJ2-7; clone_size: NA; d_call: TRBD1; cdr3_aa: CVGSLGGQGAYEQYF; cdr3_nt: TGTGTCGGCAGCTTAGGGGGACAGGGGGCCTACGAGCAGTACTTC
v_call: TRBV4-3; j_call: TRBJ1-3; clone_size: many; d_call: NA; cdr3_aa: CASSQDARLRAGNTIYF; cdr3_nt: TGCGCCAGCAGCCAAGACGCGCGGCTTAGGGCAGGAAACACCATATATTTT
v_call: TRBV3-1; j_call: TRBJ1-2; clone_size: few; d_call: NA; cdr3_aa: CASSPTGYGYTF; cdr3_nt: TGTGCCAGCAGCCCGACAGGCTATGGCTACACCTTC
v_call: TRBV5-1; j_call: TRBJ1-1; clone_size: many; d_call: NA; cdr3_aa: CASSLGGGSDTEAFF; cdr3_nt: TGCGCCAGCAGCTTGGGTGGGGGGTCGGACACTGAAGCTTTCTTT
v_call: TRBV30; j_call: TRBJ1-3; clone_size: NA; d_call: NA; cdr3_aa: CAWRLQVAGNTIYF; cdr3_nt: TGTGCCTGGAGGCTACAGGTGGCTGGAAACACCATATATTTT
v_call: TRBV20-1; j_call: TRBJ2-3; clone_size: many; d_call: TRBD2; cdr3_aa: CSARGGLAGGYTQYF; cdr3_nt: TGCAGTGCTAGAGGGGGACTAGCGGGAGGGTATACGCAGTATTTT
v_call: TRBV7-8; j_call: TRBJ2-3; clone_size: many; d_call: NA; cdr3_aa: CASSGADTQYF; cdr3_nt: TGTGCCAGCAGCGGGGCAGATACGCAGTATTTT
v_call: TRBV3-1; j_call: TRBJ1-1; clone_size: many; d_call: NA; cdr3_aa: CASSQDRGAFLNTEAFF; cdr3_nt: TGTGCCAGCAGCCAAGATCGGGGGGCCTTCCTGAACACTGAAGCTTTCTTT
v_call: TRBV5-1; j_call: TRBJ2-7; clone_size: many; d_call: NA; cdr3_aa: CASSLVSGVGEQYF; cdr3_nt: TGCGCCAGCAGCTTGGTTTCAGGGGTGGGCGAGCAGTACTTC
v_call: TRBV20-1; j_call: TRBJ2-5; clone_size: many; d_call: NA; cdr3_aa: CSARGIGSAETQYF; cdr3_nt: TGCAGTGCTAGAGGAATCGGGAGTGCTGAGACCCAGTACTTC
v_call: TRBV5-6; j_call: TRBJ2-2; clone_size: many; d_call: NA; cdr3_aa: CASSQQGTGELFF; cdr3_nt: TGTGCCAGCAGCCAGCAGGGCACCGGGGAGCTGTTTTTT
v_call: TRBV27; j_call: TRBJ2-4; clone_size: many; d_call: TRBD1; cdr3_aa: CASSFFKGAGNIQYF; cdr3_nt: TGTGCCAGCAGTTTTTTTAAGGGGGCAGGAAACATTCAGTACTTC
v_call: TRBV5-1; j_call: TRBJ1-1; clone_size: many; d_call: NA; cdr3_aa: CASTYSGDTEAFF; cdr3_nt: TGCGCCAGCACCTATTCGGGGGACACTGAAGCTTTCTTT
v_call: TRBV20-1; j_call: TRBJ1-5; clone_size: many; d_call: TRBD1; cdr3_aa: CSALDRGPSNQPQHF; cdr3_nt: TGCAGTGCACTCGACAGGGGGCCTAGCAATCAGCCCCAGCATTTT
v_call: TRBV15; j_call: TRBJ2-3; clone_size: many; d_call: TRBD2; cdr3_aa: CATSPGGGAVDTQYF; cdr3_nt: TGTGCCACCAGCCCAGGCGGGGGGGCCGTAGATACGCAGTATTTT
v_call: TRBV20-1; j_call: TRBJ2-5; clone_size: many; d_call: TRBD2; cdr3_aa: CSALIRRAGLSLETQYF; cdr3_nt: TGCAGTGCTCTGATACGGAGAGCGGGATTGAGCCTGGAGACCCAGTACTTC
v_call: TRBV29-1; j_call: TRBJ2-1; clone_size: once; d_call: TRBD1; cdr3_aa: CSVEGPGGQFF; cdr3_nt: TGCAGCGTTGAGGGCCCAGGGGGGCAGTTCTTC
v_call: TRBV20-1; j_call: TRBJ2-5; clone_size: many; d_call: TRBD2; cdr3_aa: CSARVNRIAGGETQYF; cdr3_nt: TGCAGTGCTAGAGTCAATAGAATAGCGGGAGGAGAGACCCAGTACTTC
v_call: TRBV29-1; j_call: TRBJ2-2; clone_size: many; d_call: TRBD2; cdr3_aa: CSATSGGASYTGELFF; cdr3_nt: TGCAGCGCTACTAGCGGGGGGGCCTCGTACACCGGGGAGCTGTTTTTT